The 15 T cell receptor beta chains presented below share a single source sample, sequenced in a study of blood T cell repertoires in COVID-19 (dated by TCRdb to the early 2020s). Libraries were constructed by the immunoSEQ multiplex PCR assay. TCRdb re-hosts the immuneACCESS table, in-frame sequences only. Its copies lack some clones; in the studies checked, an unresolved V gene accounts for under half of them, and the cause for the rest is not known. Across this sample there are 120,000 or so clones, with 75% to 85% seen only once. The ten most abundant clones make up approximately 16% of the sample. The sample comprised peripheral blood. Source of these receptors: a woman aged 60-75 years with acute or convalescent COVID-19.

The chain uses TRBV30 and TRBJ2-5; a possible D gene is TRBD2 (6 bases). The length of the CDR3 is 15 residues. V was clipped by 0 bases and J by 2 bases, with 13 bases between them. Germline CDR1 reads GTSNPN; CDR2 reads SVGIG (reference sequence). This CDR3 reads CAWSVGSGTQETQYF. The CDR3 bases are TGTGCCTGGAGTGTAGGTAGCGGAACACAAGAGACCCAGTACTTC.

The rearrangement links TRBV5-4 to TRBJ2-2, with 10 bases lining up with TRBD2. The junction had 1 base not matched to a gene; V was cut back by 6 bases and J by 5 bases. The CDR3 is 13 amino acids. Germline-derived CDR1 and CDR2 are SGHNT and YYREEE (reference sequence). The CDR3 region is CASKAGGTGELFF. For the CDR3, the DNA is TGTGCCAGCAAAGCGGGGGGGACCGGGGAGCTGTTTTTT.

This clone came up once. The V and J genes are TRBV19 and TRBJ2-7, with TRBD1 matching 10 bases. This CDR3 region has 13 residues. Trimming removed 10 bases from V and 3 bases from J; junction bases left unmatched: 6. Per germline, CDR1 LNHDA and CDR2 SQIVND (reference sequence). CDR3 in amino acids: CATAGTGVYEQYF. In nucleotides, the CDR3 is TGTGCCACCGCCGGGACAGGGGTCTACGAGCAGTACTTC.

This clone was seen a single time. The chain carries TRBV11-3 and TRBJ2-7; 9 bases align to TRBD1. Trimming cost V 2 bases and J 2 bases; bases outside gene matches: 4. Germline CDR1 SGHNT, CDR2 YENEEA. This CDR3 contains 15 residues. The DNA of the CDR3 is TGTGCCAGCAGCTTAAGGGGACAGGGAACCTACGAGCAGTACTTC. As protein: CASSLRGQGTYEQYF.

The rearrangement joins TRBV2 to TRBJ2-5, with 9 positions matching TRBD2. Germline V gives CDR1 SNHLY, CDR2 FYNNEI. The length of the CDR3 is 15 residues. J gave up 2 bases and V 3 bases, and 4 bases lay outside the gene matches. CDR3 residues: CASSDGAGGQETQYF. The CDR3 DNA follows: TGTGCCAGCAGTGATGGAGCGGGGGGACAAGAGACCCAGTACTTC. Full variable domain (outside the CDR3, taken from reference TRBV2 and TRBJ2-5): EPEVTQTPSHQVTQMGQEVILRCVPISNHLYFYWYRQILGQKVEFLVSFYNNEISEKSEIFDDQFSVERPDGSNFTLKIRSTKLEDSAMYFCASSDGAGGQETQYFGPGTRLLVL.

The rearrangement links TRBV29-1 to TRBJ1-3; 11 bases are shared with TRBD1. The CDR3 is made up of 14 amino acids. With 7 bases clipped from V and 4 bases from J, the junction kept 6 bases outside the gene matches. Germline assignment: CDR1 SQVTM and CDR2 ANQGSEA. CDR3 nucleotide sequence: TGCAGCGCTCGGACAGGGGGCAAGGGAAACACCATATATTTT. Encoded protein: CSARTGGKGNTIYF.

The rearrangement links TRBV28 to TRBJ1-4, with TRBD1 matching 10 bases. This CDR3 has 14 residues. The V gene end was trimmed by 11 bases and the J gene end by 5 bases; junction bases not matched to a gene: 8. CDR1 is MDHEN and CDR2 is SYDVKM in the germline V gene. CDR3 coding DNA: TGTGCCGCGAGGACAGGGGGGGAAAATGAAAAACTGTTTTTT. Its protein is CAARTGGENEKLFF.

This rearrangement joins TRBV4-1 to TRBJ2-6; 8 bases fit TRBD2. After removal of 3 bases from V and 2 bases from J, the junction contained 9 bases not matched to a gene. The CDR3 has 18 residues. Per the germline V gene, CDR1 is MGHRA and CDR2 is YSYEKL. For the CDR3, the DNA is TGCGCCAGCAGCCACCGCGGGGGGCGCGATACTGGGGCCAACGTCCTGACTTTC. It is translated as CASSHRGGRDTGANVLTF.

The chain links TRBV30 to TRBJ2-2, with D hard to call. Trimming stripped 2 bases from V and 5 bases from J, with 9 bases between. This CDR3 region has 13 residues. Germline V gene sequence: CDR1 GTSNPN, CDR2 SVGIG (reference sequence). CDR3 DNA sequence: TGTGCCTGGAGTACTACTCTAACCGGGGAGCTGTTTTTT. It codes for CAWSTTLTGELFF.

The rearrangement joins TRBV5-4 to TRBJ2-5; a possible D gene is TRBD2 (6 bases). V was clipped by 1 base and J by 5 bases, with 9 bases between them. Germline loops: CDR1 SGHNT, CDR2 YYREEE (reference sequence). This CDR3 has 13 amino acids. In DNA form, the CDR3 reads TGTGCCAGCAGCTTGAAGGGGAGGGAGACCCAGTACTTC. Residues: CASSLKGRETQYF.

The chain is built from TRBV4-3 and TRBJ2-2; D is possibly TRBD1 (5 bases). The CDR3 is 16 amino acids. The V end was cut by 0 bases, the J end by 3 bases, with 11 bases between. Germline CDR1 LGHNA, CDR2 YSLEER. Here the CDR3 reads CASSQDLRDYTGELFF. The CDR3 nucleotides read TGCGCCAGCAGCCAAGATCTCAGGGATTACACCGGGGAGCTGTTTTTT.

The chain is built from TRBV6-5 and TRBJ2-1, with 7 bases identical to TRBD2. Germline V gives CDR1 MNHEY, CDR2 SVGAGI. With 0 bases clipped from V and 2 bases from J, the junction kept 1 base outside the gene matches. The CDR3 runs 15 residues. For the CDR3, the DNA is TGTGCCAGCAGTTACTCGGCGGGGGCCTACAATGAGCAGTTCTTC. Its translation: CASSYSAGAYNEQFF.

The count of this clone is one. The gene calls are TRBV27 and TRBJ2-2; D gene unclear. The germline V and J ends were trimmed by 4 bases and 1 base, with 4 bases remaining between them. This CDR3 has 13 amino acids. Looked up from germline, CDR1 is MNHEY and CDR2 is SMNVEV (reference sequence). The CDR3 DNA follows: TGTGCCAGCAGTTCTCTGAACACCGGGGAGCTGTTTTTT. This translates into CASSSLNTGELFF.

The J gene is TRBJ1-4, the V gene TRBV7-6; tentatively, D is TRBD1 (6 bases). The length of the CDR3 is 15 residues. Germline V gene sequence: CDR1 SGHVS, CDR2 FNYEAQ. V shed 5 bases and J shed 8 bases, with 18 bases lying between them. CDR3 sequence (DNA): TGTGCCAGCAGCCAACCACAGGGCCCAATCGAAAAACTGTTTTTT. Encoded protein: CASSQPQGPIEKLFF.

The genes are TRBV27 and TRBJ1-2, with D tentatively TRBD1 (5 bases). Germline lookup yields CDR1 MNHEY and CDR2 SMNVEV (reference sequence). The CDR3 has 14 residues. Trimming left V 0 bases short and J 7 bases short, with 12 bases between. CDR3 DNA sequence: TGTGCCAGCAGTTTATCTGGGGACTATCGTGGCTACACCTTC. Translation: CASSLSGDYRGYTF.